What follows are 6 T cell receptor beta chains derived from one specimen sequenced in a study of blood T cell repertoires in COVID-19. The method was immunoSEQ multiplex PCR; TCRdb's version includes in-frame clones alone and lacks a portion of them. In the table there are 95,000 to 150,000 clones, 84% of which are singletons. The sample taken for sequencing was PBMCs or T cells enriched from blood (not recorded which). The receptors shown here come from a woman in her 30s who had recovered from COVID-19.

Here the CDR3 reads CASSDRGREGNTQYF. DNA of the CDR3: TGTGCCAGCTCGGACAGGGGCCGGGAGGGGAATACGCAGTATTTT. The chain recombines TRBV18 with TRBJ2-3; perhaps TRBD1 as D (9 bases). Germline V CDR1 and CDR2: KGHSH, LQKENI. V dropped 6 bases and J dropped 7 bases, with 20 bases sitting between them. This CDR3 comprises 15 residues.

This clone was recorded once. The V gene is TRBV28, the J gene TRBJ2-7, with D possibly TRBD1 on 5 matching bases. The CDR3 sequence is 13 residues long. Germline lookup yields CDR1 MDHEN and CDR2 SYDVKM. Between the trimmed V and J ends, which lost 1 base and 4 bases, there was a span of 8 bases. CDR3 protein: CASSLSTDYEQYF. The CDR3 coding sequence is TGTGCCAGCAGTTTATCGACAGATTACGAGCAGTACTTC.

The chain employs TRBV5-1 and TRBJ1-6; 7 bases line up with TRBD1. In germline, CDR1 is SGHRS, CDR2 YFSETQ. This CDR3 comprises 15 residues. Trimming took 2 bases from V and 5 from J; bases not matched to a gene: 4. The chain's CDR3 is CASSFRTGDNSPLHF. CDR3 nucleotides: TGCGCCAGCAGCTTTCGGACAGGAGATAATTCACCCCTCCACTTT.

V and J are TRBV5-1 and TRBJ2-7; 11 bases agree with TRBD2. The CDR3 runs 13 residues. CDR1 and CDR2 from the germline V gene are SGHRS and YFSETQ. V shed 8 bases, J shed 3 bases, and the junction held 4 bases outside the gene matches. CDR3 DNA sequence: TGCGCCAGTATCGGGACTAGCGGCTACGAGCAGTACTTC. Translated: CASIGTSGYEQYF. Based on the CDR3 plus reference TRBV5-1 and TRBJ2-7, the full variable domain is KAGVTQTPRYLIKTRGQQVTLSCSPISGHRSVSWYQQTPGQGLQFLFEYFSETQRNKGNFPGRFSGRQFSNSRSEMNVSTLELGDSALYLCASIGTSGYEQYFGPGTRLTVT.

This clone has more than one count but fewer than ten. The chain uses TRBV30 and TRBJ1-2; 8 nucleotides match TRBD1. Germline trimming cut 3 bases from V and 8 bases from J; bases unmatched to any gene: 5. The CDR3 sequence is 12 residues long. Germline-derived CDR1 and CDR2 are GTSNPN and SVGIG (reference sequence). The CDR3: CAWRGTGRGYTF. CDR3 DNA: TGTGCCTGGAGGGGGACAGGACGAGGCTACACCTTC.

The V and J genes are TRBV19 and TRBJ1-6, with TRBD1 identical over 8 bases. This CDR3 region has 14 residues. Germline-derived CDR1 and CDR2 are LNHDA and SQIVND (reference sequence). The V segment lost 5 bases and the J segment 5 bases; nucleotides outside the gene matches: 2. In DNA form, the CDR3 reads TGTGCCAGTAGTCAGGGGGCAAATAATTCACCCCTCCACTTT. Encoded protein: CASSQGANNSPLHF. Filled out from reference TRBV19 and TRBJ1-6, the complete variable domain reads DGGITQSPKYLFRKEGQNVTLSCEQNLNHDAMYWYRQDPGQGLRLIYYSQIVNDFQKGDIAEGYSVSREKKESFPLTVTSAQKNPTAFYLCASSQGANNSPLHFGNGTRLTVT.